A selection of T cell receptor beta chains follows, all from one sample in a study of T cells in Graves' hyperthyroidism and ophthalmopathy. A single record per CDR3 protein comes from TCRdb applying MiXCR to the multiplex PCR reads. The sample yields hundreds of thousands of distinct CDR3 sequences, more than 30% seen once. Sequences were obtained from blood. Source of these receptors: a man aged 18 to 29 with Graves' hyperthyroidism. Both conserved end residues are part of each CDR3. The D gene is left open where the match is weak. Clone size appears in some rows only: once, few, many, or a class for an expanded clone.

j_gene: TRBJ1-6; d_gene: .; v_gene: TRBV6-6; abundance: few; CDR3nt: TGTGCCGGGGGAAATTCACCCCTCCACTTT; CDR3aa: CAGGNSPLHF
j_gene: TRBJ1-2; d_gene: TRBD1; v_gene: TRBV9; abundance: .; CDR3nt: TGTGCCAGCTCACCACAGGGGGTGTATGCAGACTACACCTTC; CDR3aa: CASSPQGVYADYTF
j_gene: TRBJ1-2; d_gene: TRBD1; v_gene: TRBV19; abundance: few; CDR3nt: TGTGCCAGTAGTATCGGGACAGGGATCGGCTATGGCTACACCTTC; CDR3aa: CASSIGTGIGYGYTF
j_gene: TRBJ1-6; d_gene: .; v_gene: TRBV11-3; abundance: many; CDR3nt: TGTGCCAGCAGCTTAGAAGTGGGCAGACCCCTCCACTTT; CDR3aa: CASSLEVGRPLHF
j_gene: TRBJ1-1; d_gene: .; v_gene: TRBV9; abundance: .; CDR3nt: TGTGCCACCAAAGGCGCAGGGCTCACTGAAGCTTTCTTT; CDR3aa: CATKGAGLTEAFF
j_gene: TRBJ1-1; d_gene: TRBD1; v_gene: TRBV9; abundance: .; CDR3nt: TGTGCCAGCAGCGCACGATCGACAGGGGGAGGGACTGAAGCTTTCTTT; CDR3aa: CASSARSTGGGTEAFF
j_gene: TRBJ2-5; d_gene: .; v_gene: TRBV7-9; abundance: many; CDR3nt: TGTGCCAGCAGCAAAAGCGAAGAGACCCAGTACTTC; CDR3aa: CASSKSEETQYF
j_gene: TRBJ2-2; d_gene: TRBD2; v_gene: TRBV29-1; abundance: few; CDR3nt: TGCAGCCAAGGAGGGCTAGCGGGAGTTGCCGGGGAGCTGTTTTTT; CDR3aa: CSQGGLAGVAGELFF
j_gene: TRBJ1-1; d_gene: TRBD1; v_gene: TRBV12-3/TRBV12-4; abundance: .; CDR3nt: TGTGCCAGCAGTCCGCGACAGGGGGCTTTCTTT; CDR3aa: CASSPRQGAFF
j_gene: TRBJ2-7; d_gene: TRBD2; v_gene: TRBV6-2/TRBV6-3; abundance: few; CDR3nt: TGTGCCAGCACTAGCGGGGGGGCCGACGAGCAGTACTTC; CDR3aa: CASTSGGADEQYF
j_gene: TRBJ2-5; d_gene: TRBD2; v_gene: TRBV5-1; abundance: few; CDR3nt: TGCGCCAGCAGCTTCGCATCGGCAATGAGACTAGCGGGAGGCCAAGAGACCCAGTACTTC; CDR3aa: CASSFASAMRLAGGQETQYF
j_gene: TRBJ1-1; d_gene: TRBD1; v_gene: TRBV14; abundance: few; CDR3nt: TGTGCCAGCAACAGGGGTGAGACTGAAGCTTTCTTT; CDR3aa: CASNRGETEAFF
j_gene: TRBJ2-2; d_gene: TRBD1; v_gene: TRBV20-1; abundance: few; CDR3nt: TGCAGTGCTACCGGGACAGGGAGTCACACCGGGGAGCTGTTTTTT; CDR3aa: CSATGTGSHTGELFF
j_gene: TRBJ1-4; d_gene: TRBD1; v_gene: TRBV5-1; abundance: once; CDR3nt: TGCGTCAGCAGCTCCGGACAGGACCTCCCTAATGAAAAACTGTTTTTT; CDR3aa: CVSSSGQDLPNEKLFF
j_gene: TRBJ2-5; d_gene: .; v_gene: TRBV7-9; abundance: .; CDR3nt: TGTGCCAGCAGCTCCTCCCCGGGGAGGGGGACGGAGACCCAGTACTTC; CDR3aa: CASSSSPGRGTETQYF
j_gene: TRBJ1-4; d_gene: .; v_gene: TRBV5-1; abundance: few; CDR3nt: TGCGCCTCAACGCGTGGAAATAATGAAAAACTGTTTTTT; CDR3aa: CASTRGNNEKLFF
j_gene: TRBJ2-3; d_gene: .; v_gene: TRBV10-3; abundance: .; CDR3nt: TGTGCCATCAGTCCGGGGGACTTCGGGACAGATACGCAGTATTTT; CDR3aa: CAISPGDFGTDTQYF
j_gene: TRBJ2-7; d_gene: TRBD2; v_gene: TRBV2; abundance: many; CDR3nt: TGTGCCAGCAGGTCAGCGGGAGCGGGAGAGCAGTACTTC; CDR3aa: CASRSAGAGEQYF
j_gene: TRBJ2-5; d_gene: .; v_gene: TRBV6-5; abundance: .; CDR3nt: TGTGCCAGCAGTAAGCTGCCCGAGACCCAGTACTTC; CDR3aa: CASSKLPETQYF
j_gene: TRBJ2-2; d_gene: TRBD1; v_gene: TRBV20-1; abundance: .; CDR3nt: TGCAGTGCCCCGACAGGGAATACCGGGGAGCTGTTTTTT; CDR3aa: CSAPTGNTGELFF
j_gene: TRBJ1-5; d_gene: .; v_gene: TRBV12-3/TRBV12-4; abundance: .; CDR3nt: TGTGCCAGCGTGACCGGAGAGACCCAGCATTTT; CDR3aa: CASVTGETQHF
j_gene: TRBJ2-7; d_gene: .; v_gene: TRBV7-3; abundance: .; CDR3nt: TGTGCCAGCAGCTTAGTGACTACTCTGGGCGAGCAGTACTTC; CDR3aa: CASSLVTTLGEQYF
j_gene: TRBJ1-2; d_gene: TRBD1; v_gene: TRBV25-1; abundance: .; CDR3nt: TGTGCCAGCAGTGAAGCAGGGACAGGTTATGGCTACACCTTC; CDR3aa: CASSEAGTGYGYTF
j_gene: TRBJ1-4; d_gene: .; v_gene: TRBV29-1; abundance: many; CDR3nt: TGCAGCACCTACGACGGGACAAATGAAAAACTGTTTTTT; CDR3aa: CSTYDGTNEKLFF
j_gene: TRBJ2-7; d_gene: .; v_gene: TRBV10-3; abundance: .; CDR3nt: TGTGCCACCCAACTACAGGAGCAGTACTTC; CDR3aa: CATQLQEQYF
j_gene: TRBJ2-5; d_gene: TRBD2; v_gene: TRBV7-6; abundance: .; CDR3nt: TGTGCCAGCAGCTTAAGATTCCCCTTAAGCGGGAGGGCCGGGGAGACCCAGTACTTC; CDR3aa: CASSLRFPLSGRAGETQYF
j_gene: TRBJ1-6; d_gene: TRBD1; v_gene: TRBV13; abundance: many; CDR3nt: TGTGCCAGCAGCTTTCTCGACAGGGAGAATTCACCCCTCCACTTT; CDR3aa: CASSFLDRENSPLHF
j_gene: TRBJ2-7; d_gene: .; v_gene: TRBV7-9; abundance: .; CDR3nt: TGTGCCAGCAGCCCTCTGCCACCTCTCGAGCAGTACTTC; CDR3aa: CASSPLPPLEQYF
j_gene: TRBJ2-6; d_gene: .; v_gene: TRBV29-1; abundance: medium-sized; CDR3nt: TGCAGCGCGGGACTCGTGGGGGCCAACGTCCTGACTTTC; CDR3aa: CSAGLVGANVLTF
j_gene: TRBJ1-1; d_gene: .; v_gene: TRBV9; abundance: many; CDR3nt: TGTGCCAGCAGCGTAGAGCCGGGTAGGAACACTGAAGCTTTCTTT; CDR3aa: CASSVEPGRNTEAFF
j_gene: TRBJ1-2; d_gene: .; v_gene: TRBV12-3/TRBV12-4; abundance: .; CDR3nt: TGTGCCAGCAGCGTACCTGCAGGAAACTATGGCTACACCTTC; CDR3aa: CASSVPAGNYGYTF
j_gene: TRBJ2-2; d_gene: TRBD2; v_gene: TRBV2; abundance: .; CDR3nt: TGTGCCAGCAGTCCTAGCGGGGGGGCCAACGGGGAGCTGTTTTTT; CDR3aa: CASSPSGGANGELFF
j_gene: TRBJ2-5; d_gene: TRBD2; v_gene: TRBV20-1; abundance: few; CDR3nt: TGCAGTGCTCCTCCCGCCCGCTCGCTAGCGGTCATGGGGACCCAGTACTTC; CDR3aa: CSAPPARSLAVMGTQYF
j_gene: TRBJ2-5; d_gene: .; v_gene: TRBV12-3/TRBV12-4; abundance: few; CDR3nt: TGTGCCAGCAGGGACAGCCTCGGAGAGACCCAGTACTTC; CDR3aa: CASRDSLGETQYF
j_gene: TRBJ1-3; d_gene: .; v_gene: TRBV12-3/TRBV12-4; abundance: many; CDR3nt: TGTGCCACCTTACGGGACACCGTGTCTGGAAACACCATATATTTT; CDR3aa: CATLRDTVSGNTIYF
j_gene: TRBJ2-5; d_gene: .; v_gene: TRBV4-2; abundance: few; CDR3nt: TGTGCCAGCAGCCCCTTCGTCAGGGGCCCCCCGGAGACCCAGTACTTC; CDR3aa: CASSPFVRGPPETQYF
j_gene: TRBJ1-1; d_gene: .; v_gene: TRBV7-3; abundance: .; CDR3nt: TGTGCCAGCAGGGGAGGGGTTTTGAAGACTGAAGCTTTCTTT; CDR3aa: CASRGGVLKTEAFF
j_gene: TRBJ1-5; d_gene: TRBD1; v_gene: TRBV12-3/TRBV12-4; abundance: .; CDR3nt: TGTGCCAGCAGTTTATCACAGGGGAAAATGCAGCCCCAGCATTTT; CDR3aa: CASSLSQGKMQPQHF
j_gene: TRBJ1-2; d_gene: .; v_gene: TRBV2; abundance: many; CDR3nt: TGTGCCAGCAGTGAAGATGGGACGCCAACGGGCTACACCTTC; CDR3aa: CASSEDGTPTGYTF
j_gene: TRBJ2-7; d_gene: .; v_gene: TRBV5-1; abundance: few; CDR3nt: TGCGCCAGCAGCTTGGAGGGGACGGAGGGCTACGAGCAGTACTTC; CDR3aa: CASSLEGTEGYEQYF
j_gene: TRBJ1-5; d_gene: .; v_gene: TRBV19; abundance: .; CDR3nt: TGTGCCAGTAGTATAGATCAAAGGGCTGGGAATCAGCCCCAGCATTTT; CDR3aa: CASSIDQRAGNQPQHF
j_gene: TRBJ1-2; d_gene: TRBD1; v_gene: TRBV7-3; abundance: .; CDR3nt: TGTGCCAGCAGCCGACGACAGGGGAACTATGGCTACACCTTC; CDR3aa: CASSRRQGNYGYTF
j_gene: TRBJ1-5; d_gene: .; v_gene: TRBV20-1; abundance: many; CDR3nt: TGCAGTGCTACCTGGGGAGGACCCCAGCATTTT; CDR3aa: CSATWGGPQHF
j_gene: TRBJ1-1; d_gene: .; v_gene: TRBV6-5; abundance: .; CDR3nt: TGTGCCGGCAGTGACTCGACAGAGAGCACTGAAGCTTTCTTT; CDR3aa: CAGSDSTESTEAFF
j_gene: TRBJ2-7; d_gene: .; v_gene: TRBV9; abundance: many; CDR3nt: TGTGCCAGCAGCGTAGGCTCAGGCCTGGCCTACGAGCAGTACTTC; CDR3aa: CASSVGSGLAYEQYF
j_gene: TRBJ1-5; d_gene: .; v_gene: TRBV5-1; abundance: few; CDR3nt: TGCGCCAGCAGGCCAGGGATCGGCAATCAGCCCCAGCATTTT; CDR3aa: CASRPGIGNQPQHF
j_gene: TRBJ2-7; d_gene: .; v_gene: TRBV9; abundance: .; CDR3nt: TGTGCCAGCAGCGTAGGTCCAGCCCAAAGCTCCTACGAGCAGTACTTC; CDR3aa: CASSVGPAQSSYEQYF
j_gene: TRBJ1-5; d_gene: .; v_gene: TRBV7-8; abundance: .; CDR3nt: TGTGCCAGCTCCCCAACCAGGGTTTTCAATCAGCCCCAGCATTTT; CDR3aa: CASSPTRVFNQPQHF
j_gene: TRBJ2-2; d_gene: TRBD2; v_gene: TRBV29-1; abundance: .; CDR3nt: TGCAGCGTTGAAAAACTAGCGGGAGAATACGGGGAGCTGTTTTTT; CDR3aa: CSVEKLAGEYGELFF
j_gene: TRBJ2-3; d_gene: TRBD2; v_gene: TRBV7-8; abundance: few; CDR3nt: TGTGCCAGCAGCGCGAGACTAGCGGGGGGCACAGATACGCAGTATTTT; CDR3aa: CASSARLAGGTDTQYF
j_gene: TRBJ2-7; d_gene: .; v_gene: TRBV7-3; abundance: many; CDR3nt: TGTGCCAGTAGAGGCGGCGAAGACTACGAGCAGTACTTC; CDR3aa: CASRGGEDYEQYF
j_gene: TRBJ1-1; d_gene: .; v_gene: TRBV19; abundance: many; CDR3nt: TGTGCCAGTAGAACCCCGCACATGAACACTGAAGCTTTCTTT; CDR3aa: CASRTPHMNTEAFF